These 11 T cell receptor beta chains share one sample of origin, sequenced in a study of early T cells in non-severe SARS-CoV-2 infection. TCRdb reprocessed the 5' RACE reads with MiXCR, giving one entry per CDR3 protein. Of 25,000 to 35,000 distinct CDR3 sequences listed, approximately 5% are singletons. The sequenced material came from whole blood. Receptors were obtained from an adult who was a healthcare worker with PCR-confirmed SARS-CoV-2 infection or an uninfected control (not recorded which).

This sequence joins TRBV10-1 and TRBJ1-6; 8 bases line up with TRBD1. V shed 6 bases, J shed 7 bases, and the junction held 5 bases outside the gene matches. This CDR3 has 14 residues. CDR1 is WNHNN and CDR2 is SYGVQD in the germline V gene (reference sequence). CDR3 residues: CASRMDRENSPLHF. The CDR3 nucleotides read TGCGCCAGCAGGATGGACAGGGAAAATTCACCCCTCCACTTT.

In its sample, this clonotype was seen many times. The J gene is TRBJ1-1, the V gene TRBV5-6; tentatively, D is TRBD1 (5 bases). Germline V CDR1 and CDR2: SGHDT, YYEEEE. The CDR3 is made up of 12 amino acids. The V and J ends lost 4 bases and 3 bases respectively, with 7 bases between them. CDR3 sequence reads: CASSRGYTEAFF. The CDR3, as DNA: TGTGCCAGCAGCCGGGGCTACACTGAAGCTTTCTTT. The full variable domain, completed using reference TRBV5-6 and TRBJ1-1, is DAGVTQSPTHLIKTRGQQVTLRCSPKSGHDTVSWYQQALGQGPQFIFQYYEEEERQRGNFPDRFSGHQFPNYSSELNVNALLLGDSALYLCASSRGYTEAFFGQGTRLTVV.

This clonotype appeared many times. V gene TRBV6-2 or TRBV6-3 combines with J gene TRBJ2-1; TRBD2 is a possible D gene (6 bases). CDR3 size: 16 residues. Trimming removed 0 bases at V and 5 bases at J, with 14 bases between. Germline CDR1 reads MNHEY; CDR2 reads SVGEGT. DNA of the CDR3: TGTGCCAGCAGTTACTCGATTGGAGGGCCCAACAATGAGCAGTTCTTC. Translated, it gives CASSYSIGGPNNEQFF.

At least ten counts were recorded for this clonotype. The chain recombines TRBV3-1 with TRBJ1-5, with D perhaps matching TRBD1 (5 bases). This CDR3 spans 18 amino acids. The germline V gene encodes CDR1 LGHDT and CDR2 YNNKEL (reference sequence). V lost 3 bases to trimming and J lost 3 bases, with 21 bases between them. The CDR3 region has the DNA TGTGCCAGCAGCCATAACATACCCGGGACCGGAGTCAATCAGCCCCAGCATTTT. Translated, it gives CASSHNIPGTGVNQPQHF.

V usage is TRBV5-1 and J usage is TRBJ2-5; weak D call: TRBD2 (5 bases). Germline CDR1 and CDR2: SGHRS and YFSETQ. The V and J ends lost 0 bases and 4 bases respectively, with 10 bases between them. The CDR3 contains 14 residues. CDR3 region: CASSLVGVGETQYF. For the CDR3, the DNA is TGCGCCAGCAGCTTGGTCGGGGTTGGAGAGACCCAGTACTTC.

This clonotype was picked up many times. The chain has TRBV29-1 and TRBJ2-1; 11 bases align to TRBD2. The V gene end was trimmed by 5 bases and the J gene end by 4 bases; junction bases not matched to a gene: 10. The germline CDR1 and CDR2 sequences are SQVTM and ANQGSEA. The CDR3 spans 16 residues. The CDR3 is CSVRLAGGLQYNEQFF. The CDR3 nucleotides read TGCAGCGTTAGGCTAGCGGGGGGCCTTCAATACAATGAGCAGTTCTTC.

This clonotype appeared many times. The rearrangement joins TRBV5-6 to TRBJ2-1, with 8 bases lining up with TRBD1. Per germline, CDR1 SGHDT and CDR2 YYEEEE. V lost 5 bases to trimming and J lost 8 bases; unmatched junction nucleotides: 12. The length of the CDR3 is 15 residues. The CDR3 here is CASRGGMTGEDEQFF. In DNA form, the CDR3 reads TGTGCCAGCAGAGGGGGGATGACAGGGGAGGATGAGCAGTTCTTC.

This clonotype was observed many times. The V and J genes are TRBV12-3 or TRBV12-4 and TRBJ1-1; no reliable D call. V was shortened by 0 bases and J by 1 base, with 9 bases between the two germline ends. The CDR3 extends over 15 amino acids. The CDR3 here is CASSLARRANTEAFF. CDR3 nucleotide sequence: TGTGCCAGCAGTTTAGCGCGGCGGGCGAACACTGAAGCTTTCTTT.

CDR3 nucleotide sequence: TGTGCCAGCAGCCAAGGCTGGGGCGGGGATACGCAGTATTTT. Translating gives CASSQGWGGDTQYF. The J gene is TRBJ2-3, the V gene TRBV4-2; D is perhaps TRBD1 or TRBD2 (5 bases each). Germline values: CDR1 LGHNA, CDR2 YNFKEQ. This CDR3 is built from 14 residues. V was trimmed by 1 base and J by 6 bases, leaving 11 bases between them.

This clonotype came up a few times. The rearrangement uses TRBV7-9 and TRBJ2-7; no clear D gene. Trimming cost V 1 base and J 0 bases, with 10 bases left between them. The CDR3 length is 15 residues. Per germline, CDR1 SEHNR and CDR2 FQNEAQ (reference sequence). The CDR3, as DNA: TGTGCCAGCAGCTTAGTAGGCACAAGCTCCTACGAGCAGTACTTC. Its protein is CASSLVGTSSYEQYF.

This clonotype was detected ten times or more. The V gene is TRBV5-1, the J gene TRBJ2-7; 8 nucleotides agree with TRBD2. The CDR3 length is 14 residues. The V gene end was trimmed by 4 bases and the J gene end by 0 bases; junction bases not matched to a gene: 3. Germline-derived CDR1 and CDR2 are SGHRS and YFSETQ. CDR3 bases: TGCGCCAGCAGCGATAGCGGGGCCTCCTACGAGCAGTACTTC. Translation gives CASSDSGASYEQYF.